The clone carrying this T cell receptor beta chain has only a few counts. This record comes from a study of blood T cell repertoires in COVID-19. Across the whole study: Sites in the United States, Italy and Spain provided acute and convalescent COVID-19 samples. The analysed material was cDNA or gDNA that came from T cells, B-cell-depleted T cells, or PBMCs.

Per the original methods: How many nucleated cells were present was estimated from reference gene primer amplification. Assay: immunoSEQ multiplex PCR; the TCRdb copy retains only in-frame clones and omits some. V, J and clone size are those of that table, while D and trimming were read from the DNA. In the table there are about 250,000 clones, 85% to 90% of which are singletons. Germline CDR1 is LNHDA and CDR2 is SQIVND (reference sequence). Between the trimmed V and J ends, which lost 5 bases and 7 bases, there was a span of 15 bases. The CDR3 spans 15 residues. The receptor comes from a woman in her thirties or forties who had recovered from COVID-19. Input material: peripheral blood. This chain links TRBV19 with TRBJ1-6, with D tentatively TRBD1 (6 bases). The CDR3 nucleotides read TGTGCCAGTAGTTTGGAGCCTGGGGGCAATTCACCCCTCCACTTT. Amino acid sequence: CASSLEPGGNSPLHF.